The sequence of this TCR beta chain was determined in a study of radiotherapy plus CTLA-4 blockade in lung cancer. This CDR3 is 15 amino acids long. Germline values: CDR1 SGHRS, CDR2 YFSETQ. The V and J ends lost 5 bases and 0 bases respectively, with 12 bases between them. Clones were read by immunoSEQ multiplex PCR, and TCRdb kept only the in-frame ones, dropping some. The sample has 45,000 or so clones, about 88% seen once. The sequenced sample was peripheral blood, obtained from a patient treated with radiotherapy plus ipilimumab. This sequence joins TRBV5-1 and TRBJ2-1; a weak D match, TRBD2 (5 bases). The TCR originated in a human donor with non-small cell lung cancer whose response to radiotherapy plus ipilimumab could not be evaluated. The CDR3 DNA reads TGCGCCAGCAGAGCCCCGGGGTCCTCCTACAATGAGCAGTTCTTC. Translated, it gives CASRAPGSSYNEQFF.